Shown below are 21 T cell receptor beta chains from a single sample sequenced in a study of blood T cell repertoires in COVID-19 (dated by TCRdb to 2019 to 2021). Libraries came from the immunoSEQ multiplex PCR assay. This immuneACCESS table, as held by TCRdb, lists in-frame sequences with V and J called but not all clones. Of the missing ones, under half trace to an unresolved V gene in checked studies; the others have no known cause. This sample holds roughly 50,000 clones; about three quarters were observed only once. Of the sample, about 15% falls within the top ten clones. Sequenced input: peripheral blood. These receptors originate from a human donor with active or convalescent COVID-19. The donor label of this sample is uncertain.

The chain links TRBV24-1 to TRBJ2-5, with 9 bases that match TRBD1. V trimming: 7 bases; J trimming: 6 bases; junction bases outside the gene matches: 14. This CDR3 is built from 16 residues. CDR1 and CDR2 from the germline V gene are KGHDR and SFDVKD. CDR3 in DNA: TGTGCCACCAGCGCCCCTTCCGGGACAGGGTTGAAGACCCAGTACTTC. Translated: CATSAPSGTGLKTQYF.

The V gene is TRBV12-1, the J gene TRBJ1-5; the table assigns TRBD1, which was not confirmed against the DNA. TRBV12-1 is annotated as a pseudogene. The CDR3 spans 14 residues. The CDR3 DNA reads as TGTGCCAGCAGCTCCCACACGAGCAATCAGCCCCAGCATTTT. Translation gives CASSSHTSNQPQHF.

The V and J genes are TRBV29-1 and TRBJ2-7; TRBD1 matches 8 bases. CDR3 length: 13 amino acids. Germline loops: CDR1 SQVTM, CDR2 ANQGSEA. V lost 7 bases to trimming and J lost 0 bases; unmatched junction nucleotides: 5. The CDR3 DNA reads as TGCAGCGGGACGGGACAGGACTCCTACGAGCAGTACTTC. This sequence encodes CSGTGQDSYEQYF.

The chain links TRBV24-1 to TRBJ1-2; TRBD1 agrees at 10 bases. Germline V gives CDR1 KGHDR, CDR2 SFDVKD. There are 14 residues in the CDR3. After removal of 4 bases from V and 8 bases from J, the junction contained 6 bases not matched to a gene. CDR3 residues: CATSDSGQGYGYTF. DNA for the CDR3: TGTGCCACCAGTGACTCGGGACAGGGGTACGGCTACACCTTC.

V and J are TRBV7-9 and TRBJ2-3, with 7 bases lining up with TRBD1. The V and J ends lost 5 bases and 4 bases, in that order; junction bases with no gene match: 6. This CDR3 has 14 amino acids. The germline gives CDR1 SEHNR, CDR2 FQNEAQ (reference sequence). CDR3 residues: CASSPYRGADTQYF. The CDR3 DNA sequence: TGTGCCAGCAGCCCCTACAGGGGTGCAGATACGCAGTATTTT.

This chain links TRBV5-8 with TRBJ2-5; D not certain. Trimming removed 0 bases at V and 1 base at J, with 10 bases between. This CDR3 region has 15 residues. Germline V gives CDR1 SGHTS, CDR2 YDEGEE. CDR3 coding DNA: TGTGCCAGCAGCTTGGGGGCCAAACGCCAAGAGACCCAGTACTTC. The encoded protein is CASSLGAKRQETQYF.

A single count supports this clone. This rearrangement joins TRBV21-1 to TRBJ2-2; TRBD1 was called by the table and not checked on the DNA. TRBV21-1 is marked as a pseudogene. The CDR3 contains 14 residues. The CDR3 spells CASVRDSNTGELFF. The CDR3 coding sequence is TGTGCCAGCGTCCGGGACAGTAACACCGGGGAGCTGTTTTTT.

J is TRBJ2-5 and V is TRBV27, with a possible D match to TRBD2 (5 bases). The CDR3 has 14 residues. The germline CDR1 and CDR2 sequences are MNHEY and SMNVEV (reference sequence). With 5 bases removed from V and 4 bases from J, the gap between germline ends came to 14 bases. CDR3 loop: CASSPSLGGETQYF. CDR3 nucleotides: TGTGCCAGCAGTCCCTCTCTCGGAGGAGAGACCCAGTACTTC.

This chain connects TRBV19 to TRBJ2-3, with TRBD2 matching over 9 bases. The CDR3 consists of 17 residues. CDR1 is LNHDA, CDR2 SQIVND, per germline (reference sequence). Germline trimming cut 3 bases from V and 2 bases from J; bases unmatched to any gene: 9. CDR3 DNA sequence: TGTGCCAGTAGTATTGGTTCGCTAGCGGGACCCACAGATACGCAGTATTTT. Its translation is CASSIGSLAGPTDTQYF.

The rearrangement joins TRBV2 to TRBJ2-7; D is possibly TRBD2 (5 bases). Trimming shortened V by 7 bases and J by 5 bases, and 18 bases separated the two germline ends. The CDR3 contains 14 residues. The V gene's germline CDR1 is SNHLY and CDR2 FYNNEI. This chain's CDR3 is CASNGLTPGNEQYF. Written as DNA, the CDR3 is TGTGCCAGCAACGGACTGACGCCGGGGAACGAGCAGTACTTC.

CDR3 in amino acids: CASSVQGEESPLHF. The CDR3 DNA sequence: TGTGCCAGCAGCGTACAGGGGGAAGAATCACCCCTCCACTTT. The chain has TRBV6-6 and TRBJ1-6, with 8 bases lining up with TRBD1. Germline V gene lookup returns CDR1 MNHNY and CDR2 SVGAGI (reference sequence). V dropped 6 bases and J dropped 10; count of bases not matched to a gene: 8. This CDR3 is 14 amino acids long.

The chain has TRBV12-1 and TRBJ2-5; the listed D gene, TRBD2, was not tested against the DNA. TRBV12-1 is a recognized pseudogene. The length of the CDR3 is 13 residues. The CDR3 region is CASRTTRRETQYF. The CDR3 coding sequence is TGTGCCAGCAGGACCACTAGGAGAGAGACCCAGTACTTC.

The table lists this clone with a count of one. The chain carries TRBV6-2 or TRBV6-3 and TRBJ2-7, with 7 nucleotides matching TRBD2. Germline V gives CDR1 MNHEY, CDR2 SVGEGT. The CDR3 is made up of 13 amino acids. Unmatched junction bases numbered 4, after V lost 2 bases and J lost 6 bases. The CDR3 sequence: CASSYKRDGEQYF. The CDR3 DNA sequence: TGTGCCAGCAGTTACAAGCGGGACGGCGAGCAGTACTTC.

This clone has a single count. This chain connects TRBV25-1 to TRBJ2-7; TRBD1 aligns across 7 bases. This CDR3 contains 15 residues. With V trimmed by 6 bases and J by 3 bases, 11 bases remained unmatched. Germline loops: CDR1 MGHDK, CDR2 SYGVNS. The chain's CDR3 is CASSESGTAYYEQYF. The CDR3 DNA is TGTGCCAGCAGCGAGTCCGGGACAGCTTACTACGAGCAGTACTTC.

The J gene is TRBJ2-3, the V gene TRBV7-6; unclear D gene. Trimming took off 5 bases at V and 0 bases at J, with 3 bases between the two ends. Germline V gene lookup returns CDR1 SGHVS and CDR2 FNYEAQ. The length of the CDR3 is 12 residues. The CDR3 loop is CASSLSTDTQYF. In DNA form, the CDR3 reads TGTGCCAGCAGCCTAAGCACAGATACGCAGTATTTT.

This chain uses TRBV5-1 with TRBJ2-4, with D perhaps TRBD1 (8 bases). V was cut by 4 bases and J by 9 bases, with 17 bases left in between. The CDR3 is 14 residues long. CDR1 SGHRS and CDR2 YFSETQ come from the germline V gene. CDR3 sequence: CASSTETGEGIQYF. The CDR3 nucleotides read TGCGCCAGCAGCACCGAGACAGGGGAGGGCATTCAGTACTTC.

This chain connects TRBV11-2 to TRBJ2-3; 12 positions agree with TRBD2. The CDR3 is 16 residues long. Germline assignment: CDR1 SGHAT and CDR2 FQNNGV. Germline trimming cut 5 bases from V and 7 bases from J; bases unmatched to any gene: 10. CDR3 residues: CASSLRLAGAVNTQYF. The CDR3 DNA reads TGTGCCAGCAGCCTCCGACTAGCGGGAGCGGTGAATACGCAGTATTTT.

The chain couples TRBV14 to TRBJ2-3, with 13 bases that match TRBD2. Trimming took 4 bases from V and 10 from J; bases not matched to a gene: 8. This CDR3 has 15 residues. Germline V gene sequence: CDR1 SGHDN, CDR2 FVKESK. The CDR3 coding sequence is TGTGCCAGCAGCCCCCTCGGACTAGCGGGAGTTTCGCAGTATTTT. This sequence encodes CASSPLGLAGVSQYF.

The rearrangement joins TRBV10-2 to TRBJ1-4; TRBD1 aligns across 8 bases. The ends lost 4 bases at V and 2 bases at J; junction bases unmatched: 0. The CDR3 extends over 14 amino acids. Germline CDR1 and CDR2: WSHSY and SAAADI. CDR3: CASSGQGTNEKLFF. In DNA form, the CDR3 reads TGCGCCAGCAGTGGACAGGGGACTAATGAAAAACTGTTTTTT.

V gene TRBV3-1 (or the pseudogene TRBV3-2) combines with J gene TRBJ2-2; D may be TRBD2 (6 bases). CDR3 length: 15 residues. V lost 4 bases, J lost 3 bases, and 12 bases lay in between. CDR1 is LGHDT, CDR2 YNNKEL, per germline (reference sequence). CDR3 sequence (DNA): TGTGCCAGCAGCCTGGTGGGAGGAGACACCGGGGAGCTGTTTTTT. Translation: CASSLVGGDTGELFF.

The chain employs TRBV6-2 or TRBV6-3 and TRBJ2-7, with 12 bases matching TRBD2. The V gene's germline CDR1 is MNHEY and CDR2 SVGEGT. J lost 8 bases, V lost 6 bases, and 11 bases had no gene match. This CDR3 has 15 amino acids. The CDR3 nucleotides read TGTGCCAGCAGCCTGAGACTAGCGGGAGAAACTAAGCAGTACTTC. It is translated as CASSLRLAGETKQYF.